The 25 T cell receptor beta chains below were found in one sample sequenced in a study of blood T cell repertoires in COVID-19. TCRdb's copy holds only in-frame clones and misses some; the assay was immunoSEQ multiplex PCR. This table has over 100,000 clones, around 89% appearing once. The sample was peripheral blood. These receptors all stem from a man aged 55 to 70 with COVID-19, enrolled during active disease.

The chain joins TRBV19 to TRBJ1-6, with D possibly TRBD1 on 6 matching bases. The CDR3 has 17 residues. Germline V CDR1 and CDR2: LNHDA, SQIVND (reference sequence). The V end was cut by 3 bases, the J end by 6 bases, with 18 bases between. CDR3 region: CASSISEGGLINSPLHF. For the CDR3, the DNA is TGTGCCAGTAGTATCTCAGAGGGGGGGCTGATTAATTCACCCCTCCACTTT.

The J gene is TRBJ1-3, the V gene TRBV6-5; no definite D call. CDR1 is MNHEY and CDR2 is SVGAGI in the germline V gene. CDR3 length: 14 amino acids. The CDR3 loop is CNLKGRVGGNTIYF. The CDR3, as DNA: TGTAATCTCAAAGGGCGGGTTGGTGGAAACACCATATATTTT.

The table lists this clone with a count of one. J is TRBJ1-1 and V is TRBV5-8, with a weak D call TRBD1 (6 bases). The CDR3 contains 13 residues. Looked up from germline, CDR1 is SGHTS and CDR2 is YDEGEE. V gave up 10 bases and J gave up 4 bases, with 17 bases separating them. In nucleotides, the CDR3 is TGTGCCCGATCCAGGGGTTGGGGCACTGAAGCTTTCTTT. Its protein product is CARSRGWGTEAFF.

The chain is built from TRBV5-8 and TRBJ2-5; the match to TRBD2 covers 9 bases. CDR1 SGHTS and CDR2 YDEGEE come from the germline V gene. The ends lost 0 bases at V and 5 bases at J; junction bases unmatched: 5. The CDR3 is 15 residues long. CDR3 residues: CASSLDLSGGETQYF. The CDR3 DNA reads TGTGCCAGCAGCTTGGATCTCAGCGGGGGGGAGACCCAGTACTTC.

The chain has TRBV6-5 and TRBJ2-2; 8 nucleotides agree with TRBD1. The CDR3 extends over 15 amino acids. Trimming cost V 6 bases and J 2 bases; bases outside gene matches: 5. The V gene's germline CDR1 is MNHEY and CDR2 SVGAGI. In DNA form, the CDR3 reads TGTGCCAGCAGAGTGGACAGGGTTAACACCGGGGAGCTGTTTTTT. This sequence encodes CASRVDRVNTGELFF.

The chain carries TRBV19 and TRBJ2-3; D is possibly TRBD2 (6 bases). The germline gives CDR1 LNHDA, CDR2 SQIVND (reference sequence). Trimming took 5 bases from V and 2 from J, leaving 11 bases between them. There are 14 residues in the CDR3. CDR3 sequence: CASSSGLDTDTQYF. The CDR3 DNA follows: TGTGCCAGTAGTTCGGGACTTGACACAGATACGCAGTATTTT.

The chain joins TRBV11-2 to TRBJ1-1; D is unclear. The germline gives CDR1 SGHAT, CDR2 FQNNGV. The ends were cut back, 1 base at V and 1 base at J, with 4 bases in the middle. The CDR3 runs 13 residues. CDR3 loop: CASSLGQNTEAFF. The CDR3 nucleotides read TGTGCCAGCAGCTTAGGGCAGAACACTGAAGCTTTCTTT. Full variable domain (outside the CDR3, taken from reference TRBV11-2 and TRBJ1-1): EAGVAQSPRYKIIEKRQSVAFWCNPISGHATLYWYQQILGQGPKLLIQFQNNGVVDDSQLPKDRFSAERLKGVDSTLKIQPAKLEDSAVYLCASSLGQNTEAFFGQGTRLTVV.

The V gene is TRBV19, the J gene TRBJ1-5, with 7 bases fitting TRBD1. The junction had 4 bases not matched to a gene; V was cut back by 2 bases and J by 0 bases. The CDR3 totals 16 residues. The germline CDR1 and CDR2 sequences are LNHDA and SQIVND (reference sequence). CDR3 sequence: CASSIQGQNSNQPQHF. The CDR3 coding sequence is TGTGCCAGTAGTATACAGGGACAGAATAGCAATCAGCCCCAGCATTTT.

V and J are TRBV3-1 (or the pseudogene TRBV3-2) and TRBJ2-5, with 13 bases fitting TRBD2. Germline values: CDR1 LGHDT, CDR2 YNNKEL (reference sequence). The CDR3 loop spans 16 amino acids. V gave up 4 bases and J gave up 2 bases; unmatched junction bases: 4. The CDR3 protein is CASSPGTSGVQETQYF. The CDR3 DNA sequence: TGTGCCAGCAGCCCCGGGACTAGCGGGGTACAAGAGACCCAGTACTTC.

The V gene is TRBV3-1 (or the pseudogene TRBV3-2), the J gene TRBJ2-5; TRBD1 is a possible D gene (7 bases). V shed 4 bases and J shed 7 bases, with 31 bases lying between them. This CDR3 is 19 amino acids long. CDR1 and CDR2 from the germline V gene are LGHDT and YNNKEL (reference sequence). CDR3 amino acids: CASSPPIGQAGILLRTQYF. DNA of the CDR3: TGTGCCAGCAGCCCACCAATTGGACAGGCGGGGATACTCCTGAGGACCCAGTACTTC.

The V gene is TRBV5-1, the J gene TRBJ2-2; D might be TRBD1 (6 bases). Germline V CDR1 and CDR2: SGHRS, YFSETQ. Trimming cost V 6 bases and J 0 bases, with 12 bases left between them. The CDR3 runs 15 residues. CDR3 sequence: CASTHGGTNTGELFF. In DNA form, the CDR3 reads TGCGCCAGCACCCATGGGGGCACGAACACCGGGGAGCTGTTTTTT.

This sequence joins TRBV7-2 and TRBJ1-2, with TRBD1 identical over 7 bases. CDR1 and CDR2 (germline): SGHTA, FQGNSA. Trimming cost V 1 base and J 4 bases; bases outside gene matches: 12. This CDR3 comprises 17 residues. Here the CDR3 reads CASSLGLGTVRGYGYTF. The CDR3 DNA reads as TGTGCCAGCAGCTTAGGACTCGGGACAGTTCGGGGCTATGGCTACACCTTC. The full variable domain, in which reference TRBV7-2 and TRBJ1-2 provide the parts outside the CDR3, is GAGVSQSPSNKVTEKGKDVELRCDPISGHTALYWYRQSLGQGLEFLIYFQGNSAPDKSGLPSDRFSAERTGGSVSTLTIQRTQQEDSAVYLCASSLGLGTVRGYGYTFGSGTRLTVV.

The chain has TRBV6-6 and TRBJ2-6; possible D gene TRBD1, 5 bases. Trimming pared 7 bases from V and 2 bases from J, leaving 9 bases between. The CDR3 spans 14 residues. CDR1 is MNHNY, CDR2 SVGAGI, per germline (reference sequence). The CDR3: CASKGVAGANVLTF. The CDR3 coding sequence is TGTGCCAGCAAAGGGGTAGCTGGGGCCAACGTCCTGACTTTC.

V is TRBV7-2 and J is TRBJ2-1; possible D gene TRBD1, 6 bases. V was shortened by 4 bases and J by 0 bases, with 10 bases between the two germline ends. From germline, CDR1 is SGHTA and CDR2 FQGNSA. This CDR3 comprises 15 residues. DNA for the CDR3: TGTGCCAGCAGCTGGGACACTAGCTCCTACAATGAGCAGTTCTTC. This codes for CASSWDTSSYNEQFF.

J is TRBJ2-3 and V is TRBV4-3; TRBD2 agrees at 15 bases. V lost 1 base, J lost 7 bases, and 3 bases stayed unmatched. This CDR3 region has 16 residues. Germline loops: CDR1 LGHNA, CDR2 YSLEER. The CDR3 bases are TGCGCCAGCAGCCAAGCCGGGACTAGCGGGGGGAATACGCAGTATTTT. It translates to CASSQAGTSGGNTQYF.

Here the CDR3 DNA reads TGTGCCAGCAGGACCGGGGAGACCCAGTACTTC. This encodes CASRTGETQYF. The gene calls are TRBV6-5 and TRBJ2-5; unclear D gene. The CDR3 consists of 11 residues. The V and J ends lost 6 bases and 5 bases respectively, with 7 bases between them. Germline V gives CDR1 MNHEY, CDR2 SVGAGI.

The chain employs TRBV5-8 and TRBJ1-2, with TRBD1 identical over 7 bases. The CDR3 runs to 14 residues. Germline CDR1 is SGHTS and CDR2 is YDEGEE. V lost 2 bases and J lost 5; bases outside the gene matches: 6. The CDR3 here is CASSFPGQNYGYTF. In DNA, the CDR3 is TGTGCCAGCAGCTTCCCGGGACAGAATTATGGCTACACCTTC.

The rearrangement joins TRBV7-3 to TRBJ1-1, with D tentatively TRBD1 (6 bases). The CDR3 is 14 amino acids. Trimming took 1 base from V and 8 from J, leaving 14 bases between them. Germline V CDR1 and CDR2: SGHTA, FQGTGA. The CDR3 coding sequence is TGTGCCAGCAGCTTAAACCCGGGGGGCATCGAAGCTTTCTTT. Amino acid sequence: CASSLNPGGIEAFF.

This chain joins TRBV7-2 and TRBJ2-2; 7 nucleotides line up with TRBD1. CDR3 length: 13 residues. The trim removed 9 bases at V and 4 bases at J, leaving 5 bases unmatched. The germline CDR1 and CDR2 sequences are SGHTA and FQGNSA. The CDR3 protein is CASRQGATGELFF. The CDR3 region has the DNA TGTGCCAGTCGACAGGGAGCCACCGGGGAGCTGTTTTTT.

The chain joins TRBV5-1 to TRBJ2-7; D perhaps matches TRBD1 (6 bases). CDR3 length equals 16 residues. Germline V CDR1 and CDR2: SGHRS, YFSETQ. V lost 2 bases and J lost 2, with 17 bases in between. This CDR3 is CASSFRTTGPPYEQYF. The CDR3 region has the DNA TGCGCCAGCAGCTTCCGCACAACAGGGCCGCCCTACGAGCAGTACTTC.

The DNA of the CDR3 is TGCGCCAGCAGCGGTGGGACAGGGGGTATCCATAATTCACCCCTCCACTTT. Translating it yields CASSGGTGGIHNSPLHF. The V gene is TRBV10-1, the J gene TRBJ1-6; 11 positions match TRBD1. With 6 bases clipped from V and 5 bases from J, the junction kept 9 bases outside the gene matches. The CDR3 is 17 residues long. Germline CDR1 is WNHNN and CDR2 is SYGVQD (reference sequence).

The genes are TRBV4-3 and TRBJ1-1; D may be TRBD1 (5 bases). CDR1 is LGHNA and CDR2 is YSLEER in the germline V gene. CDR3 length equals 15 residues. V was shortened by 1 base and J by 1 base, with 10 bases between the two germline ends. CDR3 protein: CASSQVLGGNTEAFF. The CDR3 nucleotides read TGCGCCAGCAGCCAAGTTCTGGGGGGGAACACTGAAGCTTTCTTT.

The chain joins TRBV11-1 to TRBJ2-1; D might be TRBD2 (5 bases). V dropped 5 bases and J dropped 8 bases, with 19 bases sitting between them. CDR1 is SGHAT and CDR2 is FQDESV in the germline V gene (reference sequence). The CDR3 is made up of 15 amino acids. The CDR3 region is CASSRAVPRGDEQFF. CDR3 bases: TGTGCCAGCAGCCGAGCGGTCCCCCGGGGAGATGAGCAGTTCTTC.

This clone was observed a single time. The chain joins TRBV9 to TRBJ2-3, with 8 bases fitting TRBD2. With 2 bases clipped from V and 5 bases from J, the junction kept 10 bases outside the gene matches. The germline V gene has CDR1 SGDLS and CDR2 YYNGEE. The CDR3 covers 16 residues. In DNA form, the CDR3 reads TGTGCCAGCAGCGTGCTGGGACGGGGGGGCGGAGATACGCAGTATTTT. Encoded protein: CASSVLGRGGGDTQYF.

The chain is built from TRBV5-8 and TRBJ2-7, with a tentative D call TRBD1 (6 bases). The CDR3 length is 15 residues. V shed 5 bases and J shed 5 bases, with 20 bases lying between them. Germline V gene data show CDR1 as SGHTS and CDR2 as YDEGEE. CDR3 amino acids: CASSSDRVVFHEQYF. Written as DNA, the CDR3 is TGTGCCAGCAGTTCGGACAGAGTGGTATTCCACGAGCAGTACTTC.